In this sample, the clone carrying this T cell receptor (beta chain) turned up many times. What it binds is unknown. These data belong to a study of type 1 regulatory T cells. Study context: An in vitro protocol generated T-allo10, a Tr1-enriched, alloantigen-specific CD4 T cell product.

The study's findings and limits: Compared with non-type 1 regulatory T cells, type 1 regulatory T cells showed a more restricted TCR repertoire.

TCRdb recomputed calls from the reads with MiXCR, one row per CDR3 protein. The sample contains roughly 71,000 distinct CDR3 sequences, roughly 20% of which appear only once. Germline V gives CDR1 MNHNS, CDR2 SASEGT. The CDR3 sequence is 14 residues long. V lost 4 bases and J lost 7, with 14 bases in between. The TCR originated in a human donor in good health. Sequenced: cultured type 1 regulatory T (Tr1) cells, either the whole culture or a sorted fraction (not recorded which). V usage is TRBV6-1 and J usage is TRBJ2-1; tentative D call: TRBD1 (6 bases). This CDR3 reads CASSGGTRLNEQFF. DNA for the CDR3: TGTGCCAGCAGTGGGGGGACAAGACTAAATGAGCAGTTCTTC.